The entry below describes one TCR beta chain. The antigen remains unidentified. This may come from a read error, since a much larger clone is one base off. The record originates from a study of molecular identifiers for immune sequencing clone quantification. Study-level findings and limits: In cases of identical TCR molecules sharing a barcode, highly expanded clone sizes could be underestimated. It was shown that clones above 20 RNA copies held over 99% of effector molecules, but under 1% in naive cells.

Preparation of the bulk TCR libraries relied on previously described methods and listed TCR primers. TCRdb used MiXCR to reprocess the PCR reads, holding one entry per CDR3 protein. The data show fewer than 100,000 distinct CDR3 sequences, around 20% seen once. Germline trimming cut 8 bases from V and 3 bases from J; bases unmatched to any gene: 11. The CDR3 spans 14 residues. Sorting defined naive CD8 T cells as CD8+CD4-CCR7+CD45RA+. What was sequenced was naive CD8+ T cells from blood, with Jurkat cell RNA spiked in. Documented subset: FACS-sorted CD8+CD4-CCR7+CD45RA+ naive T cells. This chain uses TRBV5-3 with TRBJ2-7, with 7 bases fitting TRBD1. TRBV5-3 is assigned to the ORF class and has an uncertain function. This TCR derives from a human donor in good health. Some libraries in this study had Jurkat cell RNA spiked in. This CDR3 reads CASGSGTANYEQYF. CDR3 DNA sequence: TGTGCCAGCGGCTCCGGGACAGCCAACTACGAGCAGTACTTC.